This TCR beta chain emerged from a study of blood T cell repertoires in COVID-19. Per the germline V gene, CDR1 is LNHNV and CDR2 is YYDKDF (reference sequence). There are 15 residues in the CDR3. The V and J ends lost 3 bases and 10 bases, in that order; junction bases with no gene match: 6. This table comes from immunoSEQ multiplex PCR, and its TCRdb copy is limited to in-frame clones, with some not included. The repertoire has about 140,000 clones, approximately 88% of them found once; the top ten carry approximately 10%. The receptor was derived from a man in his 60s with active or convalescent COVID-19. The J gene is TRBJ1-4, the V gene TRBV15, with 12 bases identical to TRBD1. The sample consisted of peripheral blood. Here the CDR3 DNA reads TGTGCCACCAGCAGCCCGGGACAGGGGGCTGGAAAACTGTTTTTT. This encodes CATSSPGQGAGKLFF.